The sequence of this TCR beta chain was determined in a study of blood T cell repertoires in COVID-19. Study summary: Samples of COVID-19 (acute and convalescent) were obtained from the United States, Italy and Spain.

All enrollees were about 18 to 89 years old and from fewer than 30 US areas. Cohort placement rested on clinical history that participants reported themselves. Each recovered donor of Cohort 3 presented with two negative PCRs, clearance, or symptom resolution. Germline loops: CDR1 MNHEY, CDR2 SMNVEV (reference sequence). The germline V and J ends were trimmed by 6 bases and 6 bases, with 15 bases remaining between them. The CDR3 loop spans 14 amino acids. This clone was observed a single time. TCRdb's copy holds only in-frame clones and misses some; the assay was immunoSEQ multiplex PCR. The repertoire holds around 330,000 clones, with approximately 90% as singletons.

The rearrangement links TRBV27 to TRBJ2-1, with D perhaps TRBD1 (6 bases). The clonotype was recovered from a woman in her forties who had recovered from COVID-19. The specimen sequenced was PBMCs or T cells enriched from blood (not recorded which). CDR3 DNA: TGTGCCAGCAGCCCTCCAGACAGGCTCAATGAGCAGTTCTTC. It encodes CASSPPDRLNEQFF.